The subject of this entry is one TCR beta chain. Its antigen is currently unknown. This record belongs to a study of cytomegalovirus exposure and HLA in healthy donors. Study-wide results and caveats: Earlier results showed most TCR beta V segments being productive about 87% or about 30% of the time. Clonal expansion, a later analysis showed, was greater in HLA-associated TCR beta chains than in equally common others. Presence/absence results assume similar sequencing depth per donor, which may not hold. A later analysis appeared to link common viral pathogens to several of the most significant clusters.

V trimming: 4 bases; J trimming: 5 bases; junction bases outside the gene matches: 6. The CDR3 has 13 residues. Germline loops: CDR1 SGHKS, CDR2 YYEKEE (reference sequence). The PCR was carried out with 60 Vbeta primers and 13 Jbeta primers. Repertoires were generated with immunoSEQ multiplex PCR, while TCRdb's copy carries only in-frame clones and drops some. The sample holds approximately 87,000 clones, 80% to 85% seen once. The specimen sequenced was PBMCs. The receptor was derived from a woman in her 70s in good health and CMV-seropositive. J is TRBJ2-7 and V is TRBV5-5; 7 bases agree with TRBD1. The CDR3: CASSRDSWNEQYF. The CDR3 region has the DNA TGTGCCAGCAGCAGGGACAGCTGGAACGAGCAGTACTTC.